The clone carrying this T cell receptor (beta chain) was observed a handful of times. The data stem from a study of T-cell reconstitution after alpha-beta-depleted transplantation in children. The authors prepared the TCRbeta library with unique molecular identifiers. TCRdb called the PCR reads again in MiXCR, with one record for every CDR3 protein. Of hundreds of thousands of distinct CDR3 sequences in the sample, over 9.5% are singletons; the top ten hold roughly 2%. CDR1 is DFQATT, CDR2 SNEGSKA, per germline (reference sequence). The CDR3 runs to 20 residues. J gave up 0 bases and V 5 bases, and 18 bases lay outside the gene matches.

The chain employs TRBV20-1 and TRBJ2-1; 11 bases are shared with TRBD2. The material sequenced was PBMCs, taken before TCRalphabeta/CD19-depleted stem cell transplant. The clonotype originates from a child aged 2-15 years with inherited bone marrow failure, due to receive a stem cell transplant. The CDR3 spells CSAGPLPGTSGRSSYNEQFF. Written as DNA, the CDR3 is TGCAGTGCTGGTCCTCTCCCCGGGACTAGCGGTCGGAGCTCCTACAATGAGCAGTTCTTC.